Below, 28 T cell receptor beta chains from the same sample are listed, as sequenced in a study of shared clonotypes between healthy human individuals. The method was immunoSEQ multiplex PCR; TCRdb's version includes in-frame clones alone and lacks a portion of them. The table lists more than 2 million clones, 90% to 96% of them singletons. Sequencing input: naive CD4+ T cells sorted from blood. Noted subset: CD45RA+ positively selected. These receptors were obtained from a man between 18 and 35 years old in good health.

This clone showed up just a few times. Other DNA sequences in the sample encode the same CDR3. The chain recombines TRBV9 with TRBJ2-2, with D possibly TRBD2 on 5 matching bases. Germline CDR1 reads SGDLS; CDR2 reads YYNGEE. The CDR3 spans 14 residues. V was trimmed by 0 bases and J by 3 bases, leaving 6 bases between them. The CDR3 region has the DNA TGTGCCAGCAGCGTAGTGAGGGACACCGGGGAGCTGTTTTTT. Translation gives CASSVVRDTGELFF.

The chain uses TRBV6-4 and TRBJ2-1; D is possibly TRBD2 (6 bases). There are 17 residues in the CDR3. V was trimmed by 2 bases and J by 0 bases, leaving 14 bases between them. CDR1 is MRHNA, CDR2 SNTAGT, per germline. CDR3 residues: CASSDDQRAFSYNEQFF. The CDR3 DNA reads as TGTGCCAGCAGTGACGACCAGCGGGCCTTCTCCTACAATGAGCAGTTCTTC.

CDR3 sequence reads: CASSTGQIETQYF. CDR3 in DNA: TGTGCCAGCTCTACCGGACAAATTGAGACCCAGTACTTC. This chain uses TRBV18 with TRBJ2-5, with D maybe TRBD1 (5 bases). CDR1 is KGHSH, CDR2 LQKENI, per germline. V dropped 6 bases and J dropped 5 bases, with 13 bases sitting between them. The CDR3 runs 13 residues.

The chain couples TRBV10-3 to TRBJ1-4, with D possibly being TRBD1 (5 bases). V lost 6 bases and J lost 0, with 11 bases in between. The germline V gene encodes CDR1 ENHRY and CDR2 SYGVKD. The CDR3 has 15 residues. The DNA of the CDR3 is TGTGCCATCAGGACAGCAGCCTCAACTAATGAAAAACTGTTTTTT. Translating it yields CAIRTAASTNEKLFF.

V usage is TRBV5-1 and J usage is TRBJ2-7; 7 positions match TRBD1. The CDR3 runs to 16 residues. Germline V gene lookup returns CDR1 SGHRS and CDR2 YFSETQ. The V gene end was trimmed by 4 bases and the J gene end by 3 bases; junction bases not matched to a gene: 13. CDR3 nucleotides: TGCGCCAGCAGCAAAACTCCGACAGGGCCTGACTACGAGCAGTACTTC. Its translation: CASSKTPTGPDYEQYF.

The rearrangement uses TRBV4-3 and TRBJ1-6; D not resolved. The germline V gene encodes CDR1 LGHNA and CDR2 YSLEER. This CDR3 is built from 16 residues. V shed 0 bases and J shed 9 bases, with 15 bases lying between them. The CDR3 here is CASSQDRWVLSSPLHF. CDR3 in DNA: TGCGCCAGCAGCCAAGATCGGTGGGTTCTAAGTTCACCCCTCCACTTT.

Comment on this clone: The sample has other DNA sequences that encode this CDR3 too. The genes are TRBV30 and TRBJ2-3; TRBD1 might be the D (5 bases). Germline CDR1 and CDR2: GTSNPN and SVGIG (reference sequence). V lost 1 base, J lost 3 bases, and 8 bases lay in between. CDR3 length equals 13 residues. In DNA, the CDR3 is TGTGCCTGGAGTGGGGGCAGGACAGATACGCAGTATTTT. Translation gives CAWSGGRTDTQYF.

With respect to this clone: The sample carries other DNA sequences with the same CDR3. The chain is built from TRBV28 and TRBJ1-2, with a possible D match to TRBD1 (5 bases). Germline V gene lookup returns CDR1 MDHEN and CDR2 SYDVKM. The ends were cut back, 6 bases at V and 5 bases at J, with 7 bases in the middle. This CDR3 is built from 11 residues. CDR3 residues: CASSGGYGYTF. The CDR3 DNA reads TGTGCCAGCAGCGGGGGGTATGGCTACACCTTC.

This chain links TRBV10-3 with TRBJ2-1; 10 nucleotides align to TRBD2. Trimming took 8 bases from V and 5 from J; bases not matched to a gene: 3. CDR1 and CDR2 from the germline V gene are ENHRY and SYGVKD. The CDR3 is 13 residues long. In DNA, the CDR3 is TGTGCCATCGGACTAGCGGAACACAATGAGCAGTTCTTC. It encodes CAIGLAEHNEQFF.

The rearrangement links TRBV6-5 to TRBJ2-5; D gene uncertain. Trimming took off 0 bases at V and 5 bases at J, with 16 bases between the two ends. The germline V gene encodes CDR1 MNHEY and CDR2 SVGAGI. The CDR3 sequence is 16 residues long. This CDR3 reads CASSYSSSRWLETQYF. CDR3 sequence (DNA): TGTGCCAGCAGTTACTCGAGCTCTAGGTGGTTGGAGACCCAGTACTTC.

On this clone: Other DNA sequences in the sample encode the same CDR3. J is TRBJ2-7 and V is TRBV28, with D possibly matching TRBD2 (7 bases). CDR1 and CDR2 from the germline V gene are MDHEN and SYDVKM. Trimming pared 3 bases from V and 2 bases from J, leaving 8 bases between. The CDR3 loop spans 13 amino acids. CDR3 in amino acids: CASSLGGPYEQYF. In DNA, the CDR3 is TGTGCCAGCAGTTTGGGGGGGCCCTACGAGCAGTACTTC.

This chain uses TRBV5-1 with TRBJ2-5; 7 positions agree with TRBD1. Germline loops: CDR1 SGHRS, CDR2 YFSETQ. V lost 4 bases, J lost 4 bases, and 10 bases stayed unmatched. The CDR3 runs 15 residues. CDR3 residues: CASSAGAGGVETQYF. In DNA form, the CDR3 reads TGCGCCAGCAGCGCCGGGGCAGGGGGTGTAGAGACCCAGTACTTC.

The rearrangement links TRBV2 to TRBJ2-7; TRBD1 aligns across 9 bases. This CDR3 region has 16 residues. The germline gives CDR1 SNHLY, CDR2 FYNNEI. J was trimmed by 9 bases and V by 3 bases; bases with no gene match: 15. The DNA for the CDR3 is TGTGCCAGCAGTGAGGCCCGGGACAGGGTTATATGGAGGCAGTACTTC. Residues: CASSEARDRVIWRQYF.

The chain joins TRBV5-1 to TRBJ1-3; 8 bases line up with TRBD1. V lost 0 bases and J lost 4; bases outside the gene matches: 3. This CDR3 region has 15 residues. CDR1 and CDR2 from the germline V gene are SGHRS and YFSETQ. The CDR3 DNA follows: TGCGCCAGCAGCTTGGGACAGGGGATCGGAAACACCATATATTTT. As protein: CASSLGQGIGNTIYF.

The gene calls are TRBV6-1 and TRBJ1-2; no definite D call. This CDR3 is 13 amino acids long. Germline values: CDR1 MNHNS, CDR2 SASEGT. Trimming left V 6 bases short and J 2 bases short, with 10 bases between. As DNA, the CDR3 is TGTGCCAGCAGCCCCATAGGGAACTATGGCTACACCTTC. Amino acid sequence: CASSPIGNYGYTF.

As DNA, the CDR3 is TGTGCCATCAAGGCGGGGAGCTCCTACAATGAGCAGTTCTTC. Translating it yields CAIKAGSSYNEQFF. The chain couples TRBV10-3 to TRBJ2-1; TRBD2 might be the D (6 bases). V lost 7 bases to trimming and J lost 0 bases, with 10 bases between them. The germline V gene encodes CDR1 ENHRY and CDR2 SYGVKD. This CDR3 spans 14 amino acids.

This clone occurred once. The chain employs TRBV4-3 and TRBJ2-1; D possibly corresponds to TRBD2 (6 bases). Trimming removed 0 bases at V and 2 bases at J, with 14 bases between. Germline V gene sequence: CDR1 LGHNA, CDR2 YSLEER. The CDR3 is made up of 17 amino acids. The CDR3 DNA reads as TGCGCCAGCAGCCAAGATCTACGTAGCGGACCCTACAATGAGCAGTTCTTC. Protein product: CASSQDLRSGPYNEQFF.

The rearrangement joins TRBV5-4 to TRBJ2-7; tentative D call: TRBD1 (5 bases). The V gene's germline CDR1 is SGHNT and CDR2 YYREEE (reference sequence). The CDR3 spans 13 residues. V dropped 4 bases and J dropped 2 bases, with 10 bases sitting between them. In nucleotides, the CDR3 is TGTGCCAGCAGCAAGGACACAACCTACGAGCAGTACTTC. Translation: CASSKDTTYEQYF.

The chain uses TRBV5-1 and TRBJ2-6; D call uncertain. Germline CDR1 reads SGHRS; CDR2 reads YFSETQ. Deletions cut 7 bases from V and 0 bases from J, with 14 bases between. The length of the CDR3 is 16 residues. In nucleotides, the CDR3 is TGCGCCAGCTGCGGAGACACGAGCTCTGGGGCCAACGTCCTGACTTTC. As protein: CASCGDTSSGANVLTF.

The chain has TRBV21-1 and TRBJ2-6; the D segment call TRBD1 is taken from the table without a DNA check. TRBV21-1 is a pseudogene. This CDR3 has 17 residues. CDR3 sequence reads: CASSKYQGNSGANVLTF. The CDR3 bases are TGTGCCAGCAGCAAATACCAGGGAAACTCTGGGGCCAACGTCCTGACTTTC.

Details on this clone: This specimen includes other DNA sequences encoding the same CDR3. The chain employs TRBV10-3 and TRBJ2-7; D unresolved. The CDR3 runs 14 residues. V shed 0 bases and J shed 0 bases, with 6 bases lying between them. Germline V gene lookup returns CDR1 ENHRY and CDR2 SYGVKD. CDR3 sequence: CAISESLASYEQYF. The CDR3 DNA follows: TGTGCCATCAGTGAGTCATTGGCCTCCTACGAGCAGTACTTC.

J is TRBJ2-5 and V is TRBV7-9, with D maybe TRBD1 (6 bases). The closer fit of TRBJ2-7 to the DNA end suggests the J call may be wrong. Germline V gives CDR1 SEHNR, CDR2 FQNEAQ (reference sequence). The CDR3 sequence is 15 residues long. CDR3 residues: CASSLGDTGNYEQYF. Here the CDR3 DNA reads TGTGCCAGCAGCTTGGGCGATACAGGGAACTACGAGCAGTACTTC.

The chain combines TRBV28 with TRBJ2-1, with TRBD2 matching over 13 bases. The CDR3 runs 17 residues. Germline CDR1 is MDHEN and CDR2 is SYDVKM. J was trimmed by 3 bases and V by 5 bases; bases with no gene match: 7. The CDR3 reads CASSALAGGQYYNEQFF. The CDR3 DNA reads as TGTGCCAGCAGTGCACTAGCGGGAGGGCAATACTACAATGAGCAGTTCTTC.

The chain employs TRBV7-2 and TRBJ2-7, with 9 bases aligning to TRBD1. The CDR3 loop spans 16 amino acids. CDR1 is SGHTA, CDR2 FQGNSA, per germline. V shed 2 bases, J shed 2 bases, and the junction held 7 bases outside the gene matches. CDR3 residues: CASSLWYRGLAYEQYF. CDR3 in DNA: TGTGCCAGCAGCTTATGGTACAGGGGGCTCGCCTACGAGCAGTACTTC.

The rearrangement uses TRBV13 and TRBJ2-5; either TRBD1 or TRBD2 may fit D (5 bases each). Germline V lookup: CDR1 PRHDT, CDR2 FYEKMQ (reference sequence). V lost 6 bases to trimming and J lost 1 base, with 15 bases between them. This CDR3 has 15 amino acids. Here the CDR3 reads CASSYRDGFQETQYF. The CDR3 nucleotides read TGTGCCAGCAGTTATAGGGACGGCTTCCAAGAGACCCAGTACTTC.

The gene calls are TRBV19 and TRBJ2-7; no firm D call. The CDR3 loop spans 14 amino acids. Per germline, CDR1 LNHDA and CDR2 SQIVND (reference sequence). The V and J ends lost 0 bases and 7 bases respectively, with 13 bases between them. The CDR3 loop is CASSIERSSGEQYF. The CDR3 bases are TGTGCCAGTAGTATAGAAAGATCCTCTGGAGAGCAGTACTTC. Combining the CDR3 with reference TRBV19 and TRBJ2-7 gives the whole variable domain DGGITQSPKYLFRKEGQNVTLSCEQNLNHDAMYWYRQDPGQGLRLIYYSQIVNDFQKGDIAEGYSVSREKKESFPLTVTSAQKNPTAFYLCASSIERSSGEQYFGPGTRLTVT.

This rearrangement joins TRBV18 to TRBJ2-7; TRBD1 is a possible D gene (6 bases). The CDR3 is made up of 13 amino acids. The germline V and J ends were trimmed by 3 bases and 5 bases, with 11 bases remaining between them. Per germline, CDR1 KGHSH and CDR2 LQKENI. CDR3 in amino acids: CASSPVTGNEQYF. CDR3 DNA: TGTGCCAGCTCACCGGTAACAGGGAACGAGCAGTACTTC.

V usage is TRBV6-1 and J usage is TRBJ2-1; a weak D match, TRBD2 (6 bases). Deletions cut 10 bases from V and 3 bases from J, with 10 bases between. Germline CDR1 MNHNS, CDR2 SASEGT. This CDR3 region has 12 residues. The CDR3 spells CATAGFYNEQFF. In nucleotides, the CDR3 is TGTGCCACCGCGGGGTTCTACAATGAGCAGTTCTTC.